This TCR beta chain originates from a study of T cells after yellow fever vaccination. The wider study: Some fractions had low cell numbers, and these were prepared with SMART-Seq v4 Ultra Low Input. General study findings and limits: There was a small share of clonotypes that showed up in both the CD4 and CD8 compartments. Peak timing came faster in the weaker secondary response, day 5 versus 15.

This clonotype was observed many times. Its antigen is undetermined. The CDR3 covers 15 residues. Germline V lookup: CDR1 SGHRS, CDR2 YFSETQ. Trimming left V 0 bases short and J 2 bases short, with 12 bases between. TCRdb reprocessed the 5' RACE reads via MiXCR and lists one record per CDR3 protein. The sample contains approximately 450,000 distinct CDR3 sequences, about 19% of which appear only once. The sample in question was PBMCs, obtained before the yellow fever booster vaccination. The TCR originated in a man aged 18 to 30 who received the YFV17D yellow fever vaccine. The gene calls are TRBV5-1 and TRBJ2-7; no firm D call. CDR3 protein: CASSLAPDQPYEQYF. The DNA of the CDR3 is TGCGCCAGCAGCTTGGCTCCGGACCAGCCCTACGAGCAGTACTTC.